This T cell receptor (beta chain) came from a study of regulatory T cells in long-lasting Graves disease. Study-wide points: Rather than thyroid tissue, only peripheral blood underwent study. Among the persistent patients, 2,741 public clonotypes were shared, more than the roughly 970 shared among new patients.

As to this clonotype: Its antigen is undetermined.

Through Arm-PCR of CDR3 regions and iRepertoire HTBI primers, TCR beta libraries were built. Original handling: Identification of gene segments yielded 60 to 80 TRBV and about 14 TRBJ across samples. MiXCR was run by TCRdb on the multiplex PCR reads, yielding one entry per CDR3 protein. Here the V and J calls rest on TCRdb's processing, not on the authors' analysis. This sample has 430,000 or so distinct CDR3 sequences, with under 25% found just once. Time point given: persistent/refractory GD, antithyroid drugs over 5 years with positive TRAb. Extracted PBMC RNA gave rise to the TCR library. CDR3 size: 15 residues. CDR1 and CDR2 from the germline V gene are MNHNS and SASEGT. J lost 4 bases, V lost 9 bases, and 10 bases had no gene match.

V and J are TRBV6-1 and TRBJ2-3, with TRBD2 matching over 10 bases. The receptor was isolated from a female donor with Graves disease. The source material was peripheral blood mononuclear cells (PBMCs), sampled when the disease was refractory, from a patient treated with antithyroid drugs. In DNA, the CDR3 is TGTGCCAGTGAAAAGGCTAGCGGGAGCTCAGATACGCAGTATTTT. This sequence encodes CASEKASGSSDTQYF.